The 28 T cell receptor beta chains below come from one sample, sequenced in a study of shared clonotypes between healthy human individuals. Profiled with immunoSEQ multiplex PCR; TCRdb holds only in-frame clones, not every one. The sample shows more than 1.2 million clones, 98% of them seen only once. The specimen was naive CD4+ T cells sorted from blood. Subset indicated: CD45RA+ positively selected. Receptor source: a man in his thirties or forties in good health.

CDR3 in DNA: TGTGCCAGCAGCGTAGTACCCCTCTCTGGAAACACCATATATTTT. It encodes CASSVVPLSGNTIYF. The genes are TRBV9 and TRBJ1-3, with D unresolved. CDR1 and CDR2 from the germline V gene are SGDLS and YYNGEE. Trimming removed 0 bases at V and 0 bases at J, with 7 bases between. The CDR3 runs 15 residues.

The rearrangement links TRBV9 to TRBJ2-7, with TRBD2 identical over 8 bases. V was clipped by 0 bases and J by 6 bases; unmatched bases: 8. The CDR3 covers 15 residues. Germline CDR1 is SGDLS and CDR2 is YYNGEE. The CDR3: CASSVDDGRAGEQYF. The DNA of the CDR3 is TGTGCCAGCAGCGTAGACGACGGGAGGGCCGGCGAGCAGTACTTC.

The chain joins TRBV7-6 to TRBJ2-3; 8 nucleotides agree with TRBD2. Trimming removed 1 base from V and 3 bases from J; junction bases left unmatched: 6. This CDR3 has 16 amino acids. Germline V gene sequence: CDR1 SGHVS, CDR2 FNYEAQ. The CDR3 here is CASSLGSSGRTDTQYF. Written as DNA, the CDR3 is TGTGCCAGCAGCTTAGGATCGAGCGGGAGAACAGATACGCAGTATTTT.

V usage is TRBV18 and J usage is TRBJ2-7; D is unclear. The V gene's germline CDR1 is KGHSH and CDR2 LQKENI. The CDR3 consists of 13 residues. V shed 3 bases and J shed 4 bases, with 10 bases lying between them. The CDR3 here is CASSPARFYEQYF. The DNA for the CDR3 is TGTGCCAGCTCACCCGCCCGGTTTTACGAGCAGTACTTC.

The chain combines TRBV6-6 with TRBJ1-5; D is uncertain. The CDR3 extends over 13 amino acids. CDR1 is MNHNY, CDR2 SVGAGI, per germline (reference sequence). Deletions cut 8 bases from V and 2 bases from J, with 10 bases between. CDR3 DNA sequence: TGTGCCAGCCACTCGTTAGGCAATCAGCCCCAGCATTTT. This gives the protein CASHSLGNQPQHF.

The J gene is TRBJ1-1, the V gene TRBV12-1; the D call of TRBD1 is as the table states it, not checked on the DNA. TRBV12-1 is deemed a pseudogene. The CDR3 consists of 15 residues. CDR3 bases: TGTGCCAGCGCCGATCGCGCTGGGGGCGCAGCTGAAGCTTTCTTT. Its translation is CASADRAGGAAEAFF.

The J gene is TRBJ1-2, the V gene TRBV5-4; the D is unclear. Between the trimmed V and J ends, which lost 1 base and 6 bases, there was a span of 13 bases. CDR1 SGHNT and CDR2 YYREEE come from the germline V gene (reference sequence). There are 14 residues in the CDR3. CDR3 loop: CASSLTIPENGYTF. The CDR3 region has the DNA TGTGCCAGCAGCTTGACAATCCCCGAGAATGGCTACACCTTC.

This sequence joins TRBV9 and TRBJ2-1; 11 nucleotides match TRBD2. The CDR3 is 18 amino acids. The J segment lost 4 bases and the V segment lost 3 bases, leaving 12 bases of the junction unmatched. Germline V gene sequence: CDR1 SGDLS, CDR2 YYNGEE. The CDR3 spells CASSAHRGLAGGYNEQFF. The CDR3 DNA is TGTGCCAGCAGCGCCCATCGGGGGTTAGCGGGAGGGTACAATGAGCAGTTCTTC.

In nucleotides, the CDR3 is TGTGCCAGCAGTGACCCGGGACAGGGCGGAGGGCAGTACTTC. Amino acids: CASSDPGQGGGQYF. The chain carries TRBV5-5 and TRBJ2-7; 9 bases map to TRBD1. CDR1 SGHKS and CDR2 YYEKEE come from the germline V gene (reference sequence). V shed 5 bases and J 9 bases; nucleotides not matched to a gene: 12. The CDR3 sequence is 14 residues long.

V gene TRBV27 combines with J gene TRBJ2-5; 8 bases line up with TRBD2. The CDR3 runs to 15 residues. The germline CDR1 and CDR2 sequences are MNHEY and SMNVEV (reference sequence). J was trimmed by 2 bases and V by 2 bases; bases with no gene match: 4. The CDR3 spells CASSLLGRGQETQYF. For the CDR3, the DNA is TGTGCCAGCAGTTTACTCGGGAGGGGTCAAGAGACCCAGTACTTC.

The CDR3 coding sequence is TGTGCCAGCAGCTTAGAGCGGGGAGATACGCAGTATTTT. Residues: CASSLERGDTQYF. The rearrangement joins TRBV11-3 to TRBJ2-3; D is possibly TRBD2 (6 bases). CDR1 SGHNT and CDR2 YENEEA come from the germline V gene. CDR3 length: 13 residues. V was trimmed by 0 bases and J by 5 bases, leaving 6 bases between them.

The chain uses TRBV30 and TRBJ2-1; D may be TRBD2 (5 bases). The V gene's germline CDR1 is GTSNPN and CDR2 SVGIG (reference sequence). There are 15 residues in the CDR3. The V gene lost 2 bases and the J gene lost 4 bases, with 15 bases spanning the gap. The CDR3 DNA reads as TGTGCCTGGAGTTTGGACTGGCGGAGATACAATGAGCAGTTCTTC. Translation gives CAWSLDWRRYNEQFF.

The chain carries TRBV27 and TRBJ1-5; D uncertain. The CDR3 has 13 residues. With 4 bases removed from V and 3 bases from J, the gap between germline ends came to 7 bases. Germline V CDR1 and CDR2: MNHEY, SMNVEV (reference sequence). The CDR3 nucleotides are TGTGCCAGCAGTTCCCTATACAATCAGCCCCAGCATTTT. Protein product: CASSSLYNQPQHF.

The chain uses TRBV27 and TRBJ1-4, with D unclear. The CDR3 covers 15 residues. The V end lost 5 bases, the J end lost 6 bases, and 16 bases lay between the germline ends. In germline, CDR1 is MNHEY, CDR2 SMNVEV (reference sequence). CDR3 coding DNA: TGTGCCAGCAGTCCCCGGTTGCTCCGGGATGAAAAACTGTTTTTT. This translates into CASSPRLLRDEKLFF.

The chain recombines TRBV9 with TRBJ1-5, with a weak D call TRBD1 (5 bases). Germline V gene lookup returns CDR1 SGDLS and CDR2 YYNGEE. Trimming took off 0 bases at V and 5 bases at J, with 12 bases between the two ends. The CDR3 covers 15 residues. This chain's CDR3 is CASSVGAGSYQPQHF. The CDR3 DNA reads TGTGCCAGCAGCGTAGGGGCAGGGTCCTATCAGCCCCAGCATTTT.

The genes are TRBV28 and TRBJ2-3, with D unresolved. The CDR3 totals 13 residues. Germline values: CDR1 MDHEN, CDR2 SYDVKM. The ends were cut back, 7 bases at V and 6 bases at J, with 14 bases in the middle. DNA of the CDR3: TGTGCCAGCAACGATCACCAGACTGATACGCAGTATTTT. It translates to CASNDHQTDTQYF.

This clone appeared a single time. The chain is built from TRBV11-2 and TRBJ2-2; unclear D gene. The CDR3 is 14 amino acids. V lost 0 bases and J 5 bases, leaving 7 bases between the germline ends. CDR1 is SGHAT, CDR2 FQNNGV, per germline. Written as DNA, the CDR3 is TGTGCCAGCAGCTTAGATTCCAGGACCGGGGAGCTGTTTTTT. Protein: CASSLDSRTGELFF.

The chain combines TRBV18 with TRBJ2-3; 10 positions match TRBD2. The CDR3 runs 17 residues. Germline V lookup: CDR1 KGHSH, CDR2 LQKENI. After removal of 0 bases from V and 4 bases from J, the junction contained 7 bases not matched to a gene. This CDR3 is CASSPPRPSGSSDTQYF. CDR3 coding DNA: TGTGCCAGCTCACCACCGAGGCCTAGCGGGAGTTCAGATACGCAGTATTTT.

This clone was counted a single time. This sequence joins TRBV27 and TRBJ1-2, with D possibly being TRBD1 (5 bases). V gave up 1 base and J gave up 7 bases, with 13 bases separating them. Germline lookup yields CDR1 MNHEY and CDR2 SMNVEV (reference sequence). The CDR3 extends over 14 amino acids. CDR3 sequence (DNA): TGTGCCAGCAGTTTATTGGGGGGACCTGGTGGCTACACCTTC. Amino acids: CASSLLGGPGGYTF.

To note about this clone: This same CDR3 is encoded by further DNA sequences in the sample. V usage is TRBV11-2 and J usage is TRBJ2-5, with TRBD2 matching over 8 bases. The CDR3 extends over 13 amino acids. V gave up 1 base and J gave up 5 bases; unmatched junction bases: 0. Germline lookup yields CDR1 SGHAT and CDR2 FQNNGV. The chain's CDR3 is CASSLAGGETQYF. The DNA of the CDR3 is TGTGCCAGCAGCTTAGCGGGGGGGGAGACCCAGTACTTC.

J is TRBJ2-7 and V is TRBV4-1; 7 bases are shared with TRBD1. CDR1 is MGHRA, CDR2 YSYEKL, per germline. CDR3 length equals 14 residues. Trimming removed 6 bases from V and 2 bases from J; junction bases left unmatched: 7. CDR3 in DNA: TGCGCCAGCAGTCACGGGACAGCAACCTACGAGCAGTACTTC. Amino acids: CASSHGTATYEQYF.

This chain uses TRBV7-2 with TRBJ2-2; D gene uncertain. Germline V gene sequence: CDR1 SGHTA, CDR2 FQGNSA. This CDR3 spans 14 amino acids. The V end was cut by 3 bases, the J end by 5 bases, with 10 bases between. CDR3 loop: CASSFSDGTGELFF. CDR3 DNA sequence: TGTGCCAGCAGCTTTTCGGACGGGACCGGGGAGCTGTTTTTT.

V is TRBV6-6 and J is TRBJ2-3; 8 positions match TRBD1. Looked up from germline, CDR1 is MNHNY and CDR2 is SVGAGI (reference sequence). After removal of 4 bases from V and 4 bases from J, the junction contained 10 bases not matched to a gene. The CDR3 consists of 16 residues. CDR3 residues: CASSSPTGVGADTQYF. CDR3 bases: TGTGCCAGCAGTTCCCCGACAGGGGTAGGGGCAGATACGCAGTATTTT.

The V gene is TRBV9, the J gene TRBJ2-1; unclear D gene. The CDR3 sequence is 15 residues long. V lost 4 bases, J lost 2 bases, and 13 bases lay in between. Germline loops: CDR1 SGDLS, CDR2 YYNGEE. CDR3 sequence (DNA): TGTGCCAGCAGCCCCGGCAGCCTGACCTACAATGAGCAGTTCTTC. This gives the protein CASSPGSLTYNEQFF.

V and J are TRBV7-6 and TRBJ1-1; 7 bases agree with TRBD1. Losses at the gene ends were 5 bases for V and 4 bases for J; bases not matched to a gene: 13. Germline V gene data show CDR1 as SGHVS and CDR2 as FNYEAQ. The CDR3 totals 16 residues. The CDR3 reads CASSRSNRGGGTEAFF. The CDR3 DNA reads TGTGCCAGCAGCCGATCAAACAGGGGAGGGGGCACTGAAGCTTTCTTT.

The chain combines TRBV5-4 with TRBJ2-5, with D uncertain. CDR1 is SGHNT and CDR2 is YYREEE in the germline V gene (reference sequence). The CDR3 covers 15 residues. V lost 1 base to trimming and J lost 4 bases, with 14 bases between them. The CDR3 reads CASSLKSRPGETQYF. The DNA of the CDR3 is TGTGCCAGCAGCTTGAAGTCTCGGCCAGGAGAGACCCAGTACTTC.

V and J are TRBV7-6 and TRBJ1-1; D is perhaps TRBD1 (6 bases). CDR3 length: 17 residues. V lost 3 bases and J 1 base, leaving 18 bases between the germline ends. The V gene's germline CDR1 is SGHVS and CDR2 FNYEAQ. The CDR3 spells CASSFGTTRGPNTEAFF. For the CDR3, the DNA is TGTGCCAGCAGCTTCGGGACAACCCGAGGACCGAACACTGAAGCTTTCTTT. The variable domain in full, with the rest retrieved from reference TRBV7-6 and TRBJ1-1, is GAGVSQSPRYKVTKRGQDVALRCDPISGHVSLYWYRQALGQGPEFLTYFNYEAQQDKSGLPNDRFSAERPEGSISTLTIQRTEQRDSAMYRCASSFGTTRGPNTEAFFGQGTRLTVV.

The chain recombines TRBV18 with TRBJ1-1; 7 bases match TRBD1. This CDR3 spans 16 amino acids. CDR1 and CDR2 (germline): KGHSH, LQKENI. V lost 6 bases, J lost 1 base, and 11 bases stayed unmatched. The CDR3 reads CASSRRPGQPNTEAFF. CDR3 in DNA: TGTGCCAGCTCTCGTAGACCGGGACAGCCGAACACTGAAGCTTTCTTT.